This entry concerns a single TCR beta chain. These data come from a study of T cell responses to AZD1222 COVID-19 vaccine. CDR1 is KGHSH and CDR2 is LQKENI in the germline V gene. This CDR3 spans 13 amino acids. V dropped 4 bases and J dropped 12 bases, with 15 bases sitting between them. Libraries were prepared by immunoSEQ multiplex PCR; TCRdb keeps only in-frame clonotypes and omits some of them. The sample lists 90,000 to 120,000 clones; around 90% were seen once. The sequence was collected from an adult in good health. The chain has TRBV18 and TRBJ1-4, with a weak D call TRBD1 (5 bases). The sample consisted of peripheral blood, taken on day 0 of AZD1222 vaccination. The CDR3 reads CASSRRDGNQLFF. In nucleotides, the CDR3 is TGTGCCAGCTCACGAAGGGACGGCAACCAACTGTTTTTT.